These 10 T cell receptor beta chains came from one sample sequenced in a study of shared clonotypes between healthy human individuals. Method: immunoSEQ multiplex PCR; TCRdb's copy keeps in-frame clones and lacks some. Altogether about a million clones are present, about 76% being singletons, with the ten largest covering 1.4% to 1.5%. Sequenced input: memory CD4+ T cells sorted from blood. This sample's subset: CD45RA-negative fraction. All receptors come from a man between 18 and 35 years old in good health.

The chain links TRBV5-6 to TRBJ2-6; 7 nucleotides line up with TRBD1. The trim removed 4 bases at V and 0 bases at J, leaving 10 bases unmatched. The length of the CDR3 is 18 residues. Germline V CDR1 and CDR2: SGHDT, YYEEEE. The CDR3 region has the DNA TGTGCCAGCAGCAAGAACAGGGGTGGTCACTCTGGGGCCAACGTCCTGACTTTC. The encoded protein is CASSKNRGGHSGANVLTF.

The chain employs TRBV5-8 and TRBJ2-1; tentatively, D is TRBD2 (5 bases). The ends were cut back, 3 bases at V and 3 bases at J, with 19 bases in the middle. Germline CDR1 is SGHTS and CDR2 is YDEGEE. The length of the CDR3 is 17 residues. CDR3 coding DNA: TGTGCCAGCAGCTACCAGACCTTCGGGGTAGGCTACAATGAGCAGTTCTTC. Translating gives CASSYQTFGVGYNEQFF.

This sequence joins TRBV5-6 and TRBJ2-1; 9 nucleotides align to TRBD2. J gave up 7 bases and V 1 base, and 9 bases lay outside the gene matches. The CDR3 is 16 residues long. Germline assignment: CDR1 SGHDT and CDR2 YYEEEE. The CDR3 DNA reads TGTGCCAGCAGCTTGAGCAGCGGGAGGTTTAGGAATGAGCAGTTCTTC. Protein: CASSLSSGRFRNEQFF.

V usage is TRBV6-1 and J usage is TRBJ1-3; possible D gene TRBD1, 6 bases. CDR3 size: 18 residues. CDR1 and CDR2 from the germline V gene are MNHNS and SASEGT. Trimming left V 0 bases short and J 0 bases short, with 15 bases between. CDR3 in DNA: TGTGCCAGCAGTGAAGCTGGCCGGGACACCTCCTCTGGAAACACCATATATTTT. Translating gives CASSEAGRDTSSGNTIYF.

The chain joins TRBV10-3 to TRBJ1-2; 8 bases align to TRBD1. Germline CDR1 and CDR2: ENHRY and SYGVKD. The CDR3 has 13 amino acids. Losses at the gene ends were 7 bases for V and 3 bases for J; bases not matched to a gene: 4. CDR3 protein: CAITPGQDYGYTF. CDR3 coding DNA: TGTGCCATCACCCCGGGACAGGACTATGGCTACACCTTC.

The J gene is TRBJ1-2, the V gene TRBV25-1, with unresolved D. The V gene's germline CDR1 is MGHDK and CDR2 SYGVNS. The germline V and J ends were trimmed by 8 bases and 4 bases, with 20 bases remaining between them. The length of the CDR3 is 15 residues. The CDR3 DNA sequence: TGTGCCAGCTCACCTACGGGATCCCCTACCTATGGCTACACCTTC. Translated: CASSPTGSPTYGYTF.

This chain uses TRBV6-4 with TRBJ1-5, with D possibly TRBD1 on 5 matching bases. This CDR3 contains 16 residues. Between the trimmed V and J ends, which lost 8 bases and 3 bases, there was a span of 20 bases. CDR1 is MRHNA, CDR2 SNTAGT, per germline. The CDR3 protein is CASAPGRRLLNQPQHF. The CDR3 DNA sequence: TGTGCCAGCGCCCCGGGACGGCGTCTTCTCAATCAGCCCCAGCATTTT.

V gene TRBV30 combines with J gene TRBJ2-1; 11 positions agree with TRBD2. Germline CDR1 and CDR2: GTSNPN and SVGIG (reference sequence). The trim removed 0 bases at V and 5 bases at J, leaving 6 bases unmatched. This CDR3 region has 16 residues. CDR3 loop: CAWSVTGLAGDNEQFF. The CDR3 DNA is TGTGCCTGGAGTGTAACAGGACTAGCGGGCGACAATGAGCAGTTCTTC. Full variable domain (outside the CDR3, taken from reference TRBV30 and TRBJ2-1): SQTIHQWPATLVQPVGSPLSLECTVEGTSNPNLYWYRQAAGRGLQLLFYSVGIGQISSEVPQNLSASRPQDRQFILSSKKLLLSDSGFYLCAWSVTGLAGDNEQFFGPGTRLTVL.

The rearrangement uses TRBV2 and TRBJ2-3; unclear D gene. Germline CDR1 reads SNHLY; CDR2 reads FYNNEI. V was trimmed by 6 bases and J by 6 bases, leaving 22 bases between them. The CDR3 loop spans 16 amino acids. This CDR3 is CASSANGFSPSDTQYF. The CDR3 nucleotides are TGTGCCAGCAGCGCCAACGGCTTTTCTCCCAGCGATACGCAGTATTTT.

The J gene is TRBJ2-4, the V gene TRBV19, with D unresolved. Looked up from germline, CDR1 is LNHDA and CDR2 is SQIVND (reference sequence). V dropped 11 bases and J dropped 0 bases, with 11 bases sitting between them. The CDR3 runs 13 residues. As DNA, the CDR3 is TGTGCCTCGACCGGAGTAGCCAAAAACATTCAGTACTTC. Translated, it gives CASTGVAKNIQYF.